The clone carrying this T cell receptor (beta chain) has a count of ten or more. The data originate from a study of T-cell reconstitution after alpha-beta-depleted transplantation in children. The germline V gene encodes CDR1 DFQATT and CDR2 SNEGSKA (reference sequence). Trimming took off 4 bases at V and 5 bases at J, with 13 bases between the two ends. The CDR3 runs 13 residues. Unique molecular identifiers were incorporated during preparation of the TCRbeta library. TCRdb analysed the PCR reads with MiXCR anew, one entry per CDR3 protein. The table records nearly 400,000 distinct CDR3 sequences, over 20% of them present only once.

The V and J genes are TRBV20-1 and TRBJ2-3, with D possibly matching TRBD1 (6 bases). The specimen was PBMCs from the stem cell graft donor, collected from the stem cell graft. The TCR comes from a human donor who donated a stem cell graft to a child with acute myeloid leukemia. In DNA form, the CDR3 reads TGCAGTGCTACCGAGGACAGCTTAGATACGCAGTATTTT. Translated, it gives CSATEDSLDTQYF.